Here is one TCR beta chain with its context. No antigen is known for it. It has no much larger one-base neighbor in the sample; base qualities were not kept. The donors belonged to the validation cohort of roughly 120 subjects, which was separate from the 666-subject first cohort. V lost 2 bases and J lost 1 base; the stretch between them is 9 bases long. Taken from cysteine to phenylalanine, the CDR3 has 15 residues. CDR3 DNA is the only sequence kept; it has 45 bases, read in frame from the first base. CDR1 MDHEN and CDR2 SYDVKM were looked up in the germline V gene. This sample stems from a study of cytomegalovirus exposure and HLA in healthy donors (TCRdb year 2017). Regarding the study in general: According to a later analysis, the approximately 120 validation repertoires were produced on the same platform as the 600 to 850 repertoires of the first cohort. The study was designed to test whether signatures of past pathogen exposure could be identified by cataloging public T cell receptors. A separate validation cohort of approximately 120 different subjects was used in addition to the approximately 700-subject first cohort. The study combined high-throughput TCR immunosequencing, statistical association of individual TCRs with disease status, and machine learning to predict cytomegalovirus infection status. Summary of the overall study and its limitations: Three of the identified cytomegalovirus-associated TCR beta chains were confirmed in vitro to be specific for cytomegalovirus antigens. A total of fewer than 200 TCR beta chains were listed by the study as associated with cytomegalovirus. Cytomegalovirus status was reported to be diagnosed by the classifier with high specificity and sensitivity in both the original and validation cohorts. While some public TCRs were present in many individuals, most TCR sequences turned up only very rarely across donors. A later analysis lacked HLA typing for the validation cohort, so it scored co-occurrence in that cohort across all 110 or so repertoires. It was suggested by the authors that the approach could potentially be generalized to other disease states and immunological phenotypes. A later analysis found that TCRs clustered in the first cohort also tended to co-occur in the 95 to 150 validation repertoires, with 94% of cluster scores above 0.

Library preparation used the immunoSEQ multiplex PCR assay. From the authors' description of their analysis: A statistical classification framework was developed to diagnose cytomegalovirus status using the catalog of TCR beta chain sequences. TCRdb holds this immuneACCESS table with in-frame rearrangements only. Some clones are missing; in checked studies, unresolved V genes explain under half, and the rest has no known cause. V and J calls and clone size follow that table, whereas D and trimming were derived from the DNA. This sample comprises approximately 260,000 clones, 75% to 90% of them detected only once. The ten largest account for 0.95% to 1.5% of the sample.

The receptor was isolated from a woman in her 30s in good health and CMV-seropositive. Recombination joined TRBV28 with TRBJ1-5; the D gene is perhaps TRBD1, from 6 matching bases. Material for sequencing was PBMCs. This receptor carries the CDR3 CASSLAGGSNQPQHF. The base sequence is TGTGCCAGCAGTTTAGCGGGGGGCAGCAATCAGCCCCAGCATTTT.